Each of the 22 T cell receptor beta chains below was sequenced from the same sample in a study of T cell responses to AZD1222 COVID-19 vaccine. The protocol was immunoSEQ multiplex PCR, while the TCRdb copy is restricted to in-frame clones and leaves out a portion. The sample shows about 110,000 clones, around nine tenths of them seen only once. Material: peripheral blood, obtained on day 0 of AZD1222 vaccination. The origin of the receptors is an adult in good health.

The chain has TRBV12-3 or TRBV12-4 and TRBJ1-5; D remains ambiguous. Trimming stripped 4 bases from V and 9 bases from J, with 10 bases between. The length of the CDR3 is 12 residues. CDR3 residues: CASSSPPRPQHF. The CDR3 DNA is TGTGCCAGCAGTTCCCCCCCAAGGCCCCAGCATTTT.

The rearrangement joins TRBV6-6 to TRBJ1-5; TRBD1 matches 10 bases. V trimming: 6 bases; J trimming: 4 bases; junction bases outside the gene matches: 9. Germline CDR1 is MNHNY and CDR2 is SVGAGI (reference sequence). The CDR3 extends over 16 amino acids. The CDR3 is CASRDTGTGENQPQHF. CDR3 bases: TGTGCCAGCAGGGATACCGGGACAGGGGAGAATCAGCCCCAGCATTTT.

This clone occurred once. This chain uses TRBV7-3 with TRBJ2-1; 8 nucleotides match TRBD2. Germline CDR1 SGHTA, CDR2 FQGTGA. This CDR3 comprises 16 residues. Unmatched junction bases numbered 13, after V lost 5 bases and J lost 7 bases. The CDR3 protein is CASSQSWGTRQNEQFF. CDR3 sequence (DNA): TGTGCCAGCAGCCAAAGCTGGGGGACTAGGCAAAATGAGCAGTTCTTC.

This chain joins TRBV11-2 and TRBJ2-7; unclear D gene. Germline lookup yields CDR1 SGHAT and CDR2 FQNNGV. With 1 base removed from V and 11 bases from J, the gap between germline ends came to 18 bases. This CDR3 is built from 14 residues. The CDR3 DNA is TGTGCCAGCAGCTTAGGACTTAGGACCCTTGCTGAGTACTTC. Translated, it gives CASSLGLRTLAEYF.

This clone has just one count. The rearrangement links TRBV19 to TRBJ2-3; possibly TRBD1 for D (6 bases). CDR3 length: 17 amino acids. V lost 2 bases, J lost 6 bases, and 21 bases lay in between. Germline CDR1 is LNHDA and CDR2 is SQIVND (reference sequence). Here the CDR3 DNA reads TGTGCCAGTAGTATAAGTTCCGGGAAGCTAAGGGGGGATACGCAGTATTTT. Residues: CASSISSGKLRGDTQYF.

CDR3 sequence (DNA): TGTGCCAGTAGTATATGGGCCACTGGAAACACCATATATTTT. It encodes CASSIWATGNTIYF. The V gene is TRBV19, the J gene TRBJ1-3; D is uncertain. Trimming removed 2 bases from V and 2 bases from J, with 7 bases in between. The CDR3 totals 14 residues. Germline V CDR1 and CDR2: LNHDA, SQIVND (reference sequence). Supplemented by reference TRBV19 and TRBJ1-3, the full variable domain reads DGGITQSPKYLFRKEGQNVTLSCEQNLNHDAMYWYRQDPGQGLRLIYYSQIVNDFQKGDIAEGYSVSREKKESFPLTVTSAQKNPTAFYLCASSIWATGNTIYFGEGSWLTVV.

In nucleotides, the CDR3 is TGTGCCAGCAGTGAAGAAAAACGGTTCACCGGGGAGCTGTTTTTT. It codes for CASSEEKRFTGELFF. The chain uses TRBV2 and TRBJ2-2; no clear D. V was clipped by 1 base and J by 4 bases, with 10 bases between them. The CDR3 is made up of 15 amino acids. Germline CDR1 SNHLY, CDR2 FYNNEI.

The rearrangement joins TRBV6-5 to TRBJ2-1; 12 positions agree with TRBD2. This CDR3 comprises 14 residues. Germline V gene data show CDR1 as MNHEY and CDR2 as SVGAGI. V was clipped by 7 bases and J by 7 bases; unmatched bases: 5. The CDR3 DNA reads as TGTGCCAGCATCCCTAGCGGGGGGGCGAATGAGCAGTTCTTC. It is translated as CASIPSGGANEQFF.

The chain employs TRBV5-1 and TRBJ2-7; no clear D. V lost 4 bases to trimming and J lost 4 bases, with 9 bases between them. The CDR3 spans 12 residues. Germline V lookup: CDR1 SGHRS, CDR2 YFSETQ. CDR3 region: CASSRLPYEQYF. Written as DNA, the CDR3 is TGCGCCAGCAGCCGACTCCCTTACGAGCAGTACTTC.

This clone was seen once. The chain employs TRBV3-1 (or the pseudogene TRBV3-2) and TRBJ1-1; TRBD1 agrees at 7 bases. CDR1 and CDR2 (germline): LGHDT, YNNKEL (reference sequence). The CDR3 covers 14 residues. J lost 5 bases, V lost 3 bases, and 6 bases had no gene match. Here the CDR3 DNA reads TGTGCCAGCAGCCAGTACAGGGGATTAACTGAAGCTTTCTTT. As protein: CASSQYRGLTEAFF.

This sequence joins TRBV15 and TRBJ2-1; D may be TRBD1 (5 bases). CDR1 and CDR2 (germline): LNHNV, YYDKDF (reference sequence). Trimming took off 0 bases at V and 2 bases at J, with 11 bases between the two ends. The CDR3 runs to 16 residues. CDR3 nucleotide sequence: TGTGCCACCAGCAGAGACAGGGCCTCGGCCTACAATGAGCAGTTCTTC. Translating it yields CATSRDRASAYNEQFF.

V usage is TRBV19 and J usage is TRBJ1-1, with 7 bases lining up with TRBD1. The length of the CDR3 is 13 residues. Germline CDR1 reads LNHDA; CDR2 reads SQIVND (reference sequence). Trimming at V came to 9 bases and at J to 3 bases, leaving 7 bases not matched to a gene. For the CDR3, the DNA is TGTGCCAGCGCCACTACAGGGGACACTGAAGCTTTCTTT. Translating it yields CASATTGDTEAFF.

Here the CDR3 DNA reads TGTGCCAGCAGCTTAAGGGGAGCGGGACTAATAACAGATACGCAGTATTTT. It translates to CASSLRGAGLITDTQYF. The chain employs TRBV7-8 and TRBJ2-3; 7 bases match TRBD2. The germline CDR1 and CDR2 sequences are SGHVS and FQNEAQ. The CDR3 totals 17 residues. The ends lost 2 bases at V and 3 bases at J; junction bases unmatched: 11.

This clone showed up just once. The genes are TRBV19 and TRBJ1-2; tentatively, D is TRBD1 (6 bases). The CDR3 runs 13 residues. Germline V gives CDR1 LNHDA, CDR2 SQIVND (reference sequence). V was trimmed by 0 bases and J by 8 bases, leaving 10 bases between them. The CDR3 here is CASSIDQGFGYTF. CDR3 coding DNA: TGTGCCAGTAGTATAGATCAGGGGTTCGGCTACACCTTC.

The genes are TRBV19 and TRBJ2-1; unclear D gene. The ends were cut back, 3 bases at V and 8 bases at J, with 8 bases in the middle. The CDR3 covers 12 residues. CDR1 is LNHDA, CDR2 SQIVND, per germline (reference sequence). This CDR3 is CASSIGADEQFF. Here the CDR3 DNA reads TGTGCCAGTAGTATCGGAGCCGATGAGCAGTTCTTC. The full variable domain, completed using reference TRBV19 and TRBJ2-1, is DGGITQSPKYLFRKEGQNVTLSCEQNLNHDAMYWYRQDPGQGLRLIYYSQIVNDFQKGDIAEGYSVSREKKESFPLTVTSAQKNPTAFYLCASSIGADEQFFGPGTRLTVL.

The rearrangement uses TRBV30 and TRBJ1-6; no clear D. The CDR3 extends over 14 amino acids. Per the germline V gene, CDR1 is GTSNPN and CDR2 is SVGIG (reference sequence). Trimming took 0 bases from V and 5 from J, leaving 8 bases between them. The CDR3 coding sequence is TGTGCCTGGAGTGTTGGACGGAATAATTCACCCCTCCACTTT. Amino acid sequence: CAWSVGRNNSPLHF.

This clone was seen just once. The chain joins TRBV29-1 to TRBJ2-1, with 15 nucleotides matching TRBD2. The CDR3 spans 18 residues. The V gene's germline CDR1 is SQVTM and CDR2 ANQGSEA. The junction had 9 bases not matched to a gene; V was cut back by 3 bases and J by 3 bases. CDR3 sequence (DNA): TGCAGCGTTGACGGACTAGCGGGGGGGAACTCCTTCTACAATGAGCAGTTCTTC. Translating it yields CSVDGLAGGNSFYNEQFF.

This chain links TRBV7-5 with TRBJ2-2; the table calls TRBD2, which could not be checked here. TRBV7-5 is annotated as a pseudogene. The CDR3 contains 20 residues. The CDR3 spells CARSLLELAGGSVNTGELFF. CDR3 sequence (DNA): TGTGCCAGAAGCCTCCTTGAACTAGCGGGGGGCAGTGTGAACACCGGGGAGCTGTTTTTT.

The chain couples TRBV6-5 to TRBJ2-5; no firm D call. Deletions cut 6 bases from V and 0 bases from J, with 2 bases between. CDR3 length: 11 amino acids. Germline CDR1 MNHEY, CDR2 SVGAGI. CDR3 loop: CASSNQETQYF. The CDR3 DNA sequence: TGTGCCAGCAGCAACCAAGAGACCCAGTACTTC.

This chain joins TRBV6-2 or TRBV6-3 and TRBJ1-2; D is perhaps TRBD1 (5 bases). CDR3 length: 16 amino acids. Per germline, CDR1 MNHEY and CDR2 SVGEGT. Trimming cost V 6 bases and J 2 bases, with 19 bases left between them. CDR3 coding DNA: TGTGCCAGCAGCCCCGGGGCAGGGAGGTTCAACTATGGCTACACCTTC. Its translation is CASSPGAGRFNYGYTF.

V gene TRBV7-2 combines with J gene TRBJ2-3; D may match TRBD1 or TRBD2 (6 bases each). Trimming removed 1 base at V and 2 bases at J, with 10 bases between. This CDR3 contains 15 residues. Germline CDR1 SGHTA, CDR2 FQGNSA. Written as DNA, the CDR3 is TGTGCCAGCAGCTTAGGGGGGGCCCACACAGATACGCAGTATTTT. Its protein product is CASSLGGAHTDTQYF.

For the CDR3, the DNA is TGTGCCAGCAGCCAAGAAACGGTCTTTGGGGCTTTCTTT. As protein: CASSQETVFGAFF. The chain links TRBV3-1 (or the pseudogene TRBV3-2) to TRBJ1-1, with D unclear. Trimming cost V 0 bases and J 11 bases, with 13 bases left between them. The CDR3 spans 13 residues. Germline CDR1 is LGHDT and CDR2 is YNNKEL (reference sequence).